This TCR beta chain was identified in a study of T cells in Graves' hyperthyroidism and ophthalmopathy. Overall study context: Blood was drawn when the patient was first diagnosed and still untreated.

A few counts support this clonotype. No antigen is known for it. Study conclusions and caveats: Ophthalmopathy, which appeared later, was predicted by the model a median around 6 months before onset.

RNA transcripts provided the source from which TCR beta CDR3 regions were amplified. Researchers ran a first-round RT-PCR on the TCR CDR3 using the HTBI primer set. One entry per CDR3 protein, called by TCRdb with MiXCR from the multiplex PCR reads. The sample contains hundreds of thousands of distinct CDR3 sequences, 11% to 15% of which appear only once. This CDR3 is built from 14 residues. Trimming left V 3 bases short and J 6 bases short, with 12 bases between. Germline lookup yields CDR1 MNHGY and CDR2 SVAAGI. The TCR was taken from a young woman with Graves' hyperthyroidism. The source material was blood. The chain links TRBV6-9 to TRBJ1-5; possible D gene TRBD1, 6 bases. The CDR3 bases are TGTGCCAGCAGTTACGGGGGGGCGTTTCAGCCCCAGCATTTT. It encodes CASSYGGAFQPQHF.